This TCR beta chain is drawn from a study of low-dose radiotherapy and immunotherapy resistance in tumors. In the study overall: On an every-two-weeks schedule, patients received intravenous nivolumab 240 mg, along with ipilimumab 1 mg/kg every six weeks. Every day for four cycles from cycle 1 day 1, patients took 300 mg of oral aspirin.

Stated time point: before trial treatment. Trimming took 3 bases from V and 3 from J; bases not matched to a gene: 5. Germline-derived CDR1 and CDR2 are SGHNT and YYREEE (reference sequence). The length of the CDR3 is 15 residues. Primers targeting TRAV and TRBV primed first-strand cDNA, covering alpha and beta chains. With a constant-region primer and a V-primer adapter, TCRs were subjected to about 20 PCR cycles of amplification. mRNA that had been isolated underwent amplification through in vitro transcription. A single record per CDR3 protein comes from TCRdb applying MiXCR to the reads. The sample contains about 60,000 distinct CDR3 sequences, almost 25% of which appear only once. This clonotype was found many times.

This rearrangement joins TRBV5-4 to TRBJ2-1, with 8 bases fitting TRBD2. This specimen was PBMCs, taken before treatment. This receptor was identified in a male donor with prostate cancer. For the CDR3, the DNA is TGTGCCAGCAGCTCTGAGGGGACTAGCTACAATGAGCAGTTCTTC. It encodes CASSSEGTSYNEQFF.